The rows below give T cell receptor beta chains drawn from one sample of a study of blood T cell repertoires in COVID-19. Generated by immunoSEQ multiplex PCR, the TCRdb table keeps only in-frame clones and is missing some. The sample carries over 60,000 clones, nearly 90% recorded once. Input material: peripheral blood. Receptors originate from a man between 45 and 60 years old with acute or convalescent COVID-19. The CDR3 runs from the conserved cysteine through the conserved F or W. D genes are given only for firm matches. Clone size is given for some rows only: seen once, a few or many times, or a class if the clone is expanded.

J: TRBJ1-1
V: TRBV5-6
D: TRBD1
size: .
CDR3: CASSYWTGVTEAFF
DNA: TGTGCCAGCAGCTACTGGACAGGGGTCACTGAAGCTTTCTTT

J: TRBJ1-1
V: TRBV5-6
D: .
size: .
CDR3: CASTSLGANTEAFF
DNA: TGTGCCAGCACTAGTCTGGGGGCGAACACTGAAGCTTTCTTT

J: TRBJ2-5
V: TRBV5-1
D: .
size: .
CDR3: CASSLLVLGQETQYF
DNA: TGCGCCAGCAGCTTGTTGGTCCTTGGTCAGGAGACCCAGTACTTC

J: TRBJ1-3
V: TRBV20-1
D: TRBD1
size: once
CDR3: CSARDWGQVTF
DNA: TGCAGTGCTAGAGATTGGGGACAGGTCACTTTT

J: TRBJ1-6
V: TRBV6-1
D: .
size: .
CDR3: CASSEAPVRANSPLHF
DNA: TGTGCCAGCAGTGAGGCTCCGGTCAGGGCTAATTCACCCCTCCACTTT

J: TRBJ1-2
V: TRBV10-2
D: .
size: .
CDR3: CASSEPGRYGYTF
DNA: TGCGCCAGCAGTGAACCAGGGAGGTATGGCTACACCTTC

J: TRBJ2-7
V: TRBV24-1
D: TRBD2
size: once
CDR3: CATSDFSPGGSYEQYF
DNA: TGTGCCACCAGTGATTTCAGCCCGGGGGGTTCCTACGAGCAGTACTTC

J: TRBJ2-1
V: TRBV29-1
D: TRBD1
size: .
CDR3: CSVETGIRFF
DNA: TGCAGCGTGGAGACAGGGATTCGGTTCTTC

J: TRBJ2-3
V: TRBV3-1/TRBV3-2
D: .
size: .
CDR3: CASSQLADTQYF
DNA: TGTGCCAGCAGCCAGCTAGCAGATACGCAGTATTTT

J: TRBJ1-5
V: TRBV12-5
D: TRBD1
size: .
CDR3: CASGLAGQAYSNQPQHF
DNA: TGTGCTAGTGGTTTGGCGGGACAGGCCTATAGCAATCAGCCCCAGCATTTT

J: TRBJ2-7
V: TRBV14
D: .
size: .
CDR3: CASSQLDSSEQYF
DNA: TGTGCCAGCAGCCAACTGGACTCGTCCGAGCAGTACTTC

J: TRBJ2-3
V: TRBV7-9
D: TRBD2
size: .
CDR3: CASSLFSGGRPDTQYF
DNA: TGTGCCAGCAGCTTATTTTCTGGCGGGAGGCCAGATACGCAGTATTTT

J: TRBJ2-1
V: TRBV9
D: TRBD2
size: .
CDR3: CASSVAGSGSRYEQFF
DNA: TGTGCCAGCAGCGTAGCTGGCAGCGGGAGCCGATATGAGCAGTTCTTC

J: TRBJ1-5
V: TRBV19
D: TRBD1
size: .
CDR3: CASTFQGTGNQPQHF
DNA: TGTGCCAGTACCTTTCAAGGGACAGGCAATCAGCCCCAGCATTTT

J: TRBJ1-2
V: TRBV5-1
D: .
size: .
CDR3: CASSLVTGSYGYTF
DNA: TGCGCCAGCAGCTTGGTCACAGGGAGCTATGGCTACACCTTC

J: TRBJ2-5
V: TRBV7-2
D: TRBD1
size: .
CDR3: CASSLQGALKTQYF
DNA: TGTGCCAGCAGCTTACAGGGGGCTCTTAAGACCCAGTACTTC

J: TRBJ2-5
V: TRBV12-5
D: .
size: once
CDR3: CASGLGQAYETQYF
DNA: TGTGCTAGTGGTTTGGGACAGGCGTATGAGACCCAGTACTTC

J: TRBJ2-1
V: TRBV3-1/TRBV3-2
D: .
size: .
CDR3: CASSPSGSGFTYNEQFF
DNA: TGTGCCAGCAGCCCTTCGGGTAGCGGATTTACGTACAATGAGCAGTTCTTC

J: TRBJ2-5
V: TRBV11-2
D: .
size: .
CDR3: CASSQGQFKETQYF
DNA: TGTGCCAGCAGCCAGGGGCAGTTTAAAGAGACCCAGTACTTC

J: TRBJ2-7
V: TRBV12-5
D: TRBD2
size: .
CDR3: CASWWGLAAYEQYF
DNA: TGTGCTAGTTGGTGGGGACTAGCGGCCTACGAGCAGTACTTC

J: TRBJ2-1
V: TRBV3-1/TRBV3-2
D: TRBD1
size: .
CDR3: CASSLPGQGVLEQFF
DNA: TGTGCCAGCAGCCTTCCGGGACAGGGGGTTTTAGAGCAGTTCTTC

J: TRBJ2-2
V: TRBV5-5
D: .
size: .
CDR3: CASSLSSGGELFF
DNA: TGTGCCAGCAGCTTGAGCTCGGGCGGGGAGCTGTTTTTT

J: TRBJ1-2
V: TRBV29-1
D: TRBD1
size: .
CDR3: CSVENRDSSRYTF
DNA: TGCAGCGTCGAAAACCGGGACAGCTCGCGCTACACCTTC

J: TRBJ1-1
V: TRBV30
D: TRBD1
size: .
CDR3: CAWSPTGGEAFF
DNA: TGTGCCTGGAGTCCGACAGGGGGTGAAGCTTTCTTT

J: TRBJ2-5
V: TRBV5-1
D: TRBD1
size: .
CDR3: CASSLGQGGETQYF
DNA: TGCGCCAGCAGCTTGGGACAGGGGGGAGAGACCCAGTACTTC

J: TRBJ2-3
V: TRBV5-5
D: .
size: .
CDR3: CASSLVEGPLLTQYF
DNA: TGTGCCAGCAGCTTGGTGGAGGGGCCACTTCTTACGCAGTATTTT

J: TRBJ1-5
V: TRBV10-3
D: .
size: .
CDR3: CAISDRGQGSNQPQHF
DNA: TGTGCCATCAGTGATCGCGGGCAAGGGAGCAATCAGCCCCAGCATTTT

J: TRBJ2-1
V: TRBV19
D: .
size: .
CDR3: CASNLHGNEQFF
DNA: TGTGCCAGTAACCTCCACGGCAATGAGCAGTTCTTC

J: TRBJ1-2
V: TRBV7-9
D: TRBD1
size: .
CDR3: CASSLEPRTGDYGYTF
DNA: TGTGCCAGCAGCTTAGAGCCTAGGACAGGAGACTATGGCTACACCTTC